The next 3 T cell receptor beta chains were all read from a single sample in a study of beta chain features in type 1 diabetes. No antigen is known for these receptors. Findings and caveats of the study: All four CD4+ subsets from Type 1 diabetes patients carried moderately but significantly shorter TCRB CDR3s.

What was sequenced were expressed TCRB transcripts, since all of the isolated RNA had been reverse transcribed. Profiling relied on immunoSEQ multiplex PCR, and the TCRdb table lists in-frame clones only, not all of them. The table lists nearly 700,000 clones, roughly 13% of them singletons, with less than 0.025% in the top ten. The sample consisted of naive CD4+ T cells from blood. The source of these receptors is a man between 18 and 35 years old with type 1 diabetes.

The J gene is TRBJ1-5, the V gene TRBV19, with unresolved D. The CDR3 length is 13 residues. Trimming left V 3 bases short and J 3 bases short, with 6 bases between. CDR1 and CDR2 (germline): LNHDA, SQIVND (reference sequence). CDR3 nucleotide sequence: TGTGCCAGTAGTATTGTGTTCAATCAGCCCCAGCATTTT. Encoded protein: CASSIVFNQPQHF.

The CDR3 loop is CAWATSDTQYF. CDR3 coding DNA: TGTGCCTGGGCTACGTCAGATACGCAGTATTTT. The chain uses TRBV30 and TRBJ2-3; D remains ambiguous. The CDR3 loop spans 11 amino acids. The germline CDR1 and CDR2 sequences are GTSNPN and SVGIG (reference sequence). With 5 bases removed from V and 4 bases from J, the gap between germline ends came to 7 bases.

With regard to this clone: The sample has other DNA sequences that encode this CDR3 too. The chain recombines TRBV2 with TRBJ1-5; tentatively, D is TRBD1 (6 bases). Germline V gene data show CDR1 as SNHLY and CDR2 as FYNNEI. V gave up 2 bases and J gave up 4 bases, with 6 bases separating them. The CDR3 spans 13 residues. DNA for the CDR3: TGTGCCAGCAGTGAAAGGGGGAATCAGCCCCAGCATTTT. Protein sequence: CASSERGNQPQHF.